This TCR beta chain appears in the sequencing data of a study of blood T cell repertoires in COVID-19. The CDR3 extends over 13 amino acids. In germline, CDR1 is LNHDA, CDR2 SQIVND (reference sequence). The ends were cut back, 5 bases at V and 1 base at J, with 8 bases in the middle. TCRdb's copy holds only in-frame clones and misses some; the assay was immunoSEQ multiplex PCR. The table records 130,000 to 150,000 clones, just under 85% of them present only once. The sequence derives from a man aged 45-65 years who had recovered from COVID-19. This chain joins TRBV19 and TRBJ1-2; the D is unclear. The sequencing sample was made of PBMCs or T cells enriched from blood (not recorded which). As DNA, the CDR3 is TGTGCCAGTAGTTACATGGTTAACTATGGCTACACCTTC. Amino acids: CASSYMVNYGYTF.